The text below deals with one T cell receptor beta chain. The data were taken from a study of blood T cell repertoires in COVID-19. Study overall: Samples came from the United States, Italy and Spain, spanning acute and convalescent COVID-19. From T cells, B-cell-depleted T cells, or PBMCs came the material, which was cDNA or gDNA.

The CDR3 has 14 amino acids. Per germline, CDR1 SGHRS and CDR2 YFSETQ. The trim removed 1 base at V and 5 bases at J, leaving 2 bases unmatched. In the original processing: From reference gene primer amplification, estimates of nucleated cell counts were derived. The method was immunoSEQ multiplex PCR; TCRdb's version includes in-frame clones alone and lacks a portion of them. That table gives V, J and clone size, and the DNA gave D and trimming. Of tens of thousands of clones in the sample, less than 95% were seen once. The source of this sequence is a human donor with active COVID-19. The donor label of this sample is uncertain. V gene TRBV5-1 combines with J gene TRBJ1-4, with TRBD1 matching 7 bases. Input material: peripheral blood. CDR3 amino acids: CASSLSGGNEKLFF. The CDR3 DNA reads as TGCGCCAGCAGCTTGTCAGGGGGGAATGAAAAACTGTTTTTT. The complete variable domain, with remaining parts taken from reference TRBV5-1 and TRBJ1-4, reads KAGVTQTPRYLIKTRGQQVTLSCSPISGHRSVSWYQQTPGQGLQFLFEYFSETQRNKGNFPGRFSGRQFSNSRSEMNVSTLELGDSALYLCASSLSGGNEKLFFGSGTQLSVL.